This T cell receptor beta chain was identified in a study of T cells in Graves' hyperthyroidism and ophthalmopathy. A remark on this clonotype: Antigen specificity is unknown.

The study left out patients who had uncontrolled infection, other autoimmune disease, pregnancy or lactation. The source material, RNA transcripts, was used to amplify TCR beta CDR3 regions. An initial round of RT-PCR targeting the TCR CDR3 relied on the HTBI primer set. TCRdb independently ran MiXCR on the multiplex PCR reads; one entry per CDR3 protein. The sample includes more than 500,000 distinct CDR3 sequences, over 35% of them seen just once. Notes on the study in general: Ophthalmopathy was model-predicted a median around seven months pre-onset.

The clonotype was recovered from an adult woman with Graves' disease, either hyperthyroidism or ophthalmopathy (not recorded which). Sequencing was performed on peripheral blood or thyroid tissue (not recorded which).

CDR3 loop: CASRDYRGLGAFF. The CDR3 nucleotides read TGTGCCAGCAGAGACTACAGGGGGCTGGGAGCTTTCTTT. This rearrangement joins TRBV25-1 to TRBJ1-1; 9 nucleotides agree with TRBD1. Trimming took 6 bases from V and 10 from J; bases not matched to a gene: 9. This CDR3 is 13 amino acids long. Per the germline V gene, CDR1 is MGHDK and CDR2 is SYGVNS.